This TCR beta chain appears in the sequencing data of a study of early stage breast cancer tumors. Study background: ER+/PR+/HER2- status applied to about 75% of the 16 invasive breast tumors. General study results and limits: Enriched TCRB sequences shared across patients were mostly commonly generated sequences. Chain pairing and CD4, CD8 or FOXP3 expression were not captured.

Clones were read by immunoSEQ multiplex PCR, and TCRdb kept only the in-frame ones, dropping some. The table includes around 30,000 clones, roughly four fifths detected once. Per germline, CDR1 MNHNS and CDR2 SASEGT. V shed 7 bases, J shed 3 bases, and the junction held 8 bases outside the gene matches. CDR3 length: 14 residues. As regards this clone: The antigen is not known.

The clonotype comes from a young adult with breast cancer. The sequencing input was breast tumor tissue. The genes are TRBV6-1 and TRBJ1-2; TRBD1 matches at 7 bases. The CDR3 loop reads CASTSQQGYYGYTF. DNA of the CDR3: TGTGCCAGCACCTCTCAACAGGGGTACTATGGCTACACCTTC.